This T cell receptor (beta chain) was obtained from a study of blood T cell repertoires in COVID-19. The germline CDR1 and CDR2 sequences are SGHRS and YFSETQ. This CDR3 region has 14 residues. Losses at the gene ends were 6 bases for V and 6 bases for J; bases not matched to a gene: 7. The table came from immunoSEQ multiplex PCR; TCRdb's copy has only in-frame clones and leaves some out. Among roughly 310,000 clones, 85% to 90% were seen once, and the ten largest hold less than 3%. The gene calls are TRBV5-1 and TRBJ2-3; TRBD2 matches 10 bases. The TCR originated in a woman aged 30 to 39 with COVID-19, enrolled during active disease. Input material: peripheral blood. Here the CDR3 DNA reads TGCGCCAGCAAAGGTTTAGCGGGAGGTGATACGCAGTATTTT. Amino acids: CASKGLAGGDTQYF. Supplemented by reference TRBV5-1 and TRBJ2-3, the full variable domain reads KAGVTQTPRYLIKTRGQQVTLSCSPISGHRSVSWYQQTPGQGLQFLFEYFSETQRNKGNFPGRFSGRQFSNSRSEMNVSTLELGDSALYLCASKGLAGGDTQYFGPGTRLTVL.